The 15 T cell receptor beta chains below come from one sample, sequenced in a study of blood T cell repertoires in COVID-19. This table comes from immunoSEQ multiplex PCR, and its TCRdb copy is limited to in-frame clones, with some not included. The repertoire holds under 250,000 clones, with roughly 86% as singletons. Sequencing used peripheral blood. The receptors derive from a woman aged 55-69 years who had recovered from COVID-19.

This chain uses TRBV7-9 with TRBJ1-2; D unresolved. The CDR3 consists of 13 residues. CDR1 is SEHNR and CDR2 is FQNEAQ in the germline V gene (reference sequence). Trimming cost V 0 bases and J 3 bases, with 5 bases left between them. CDR3 in amino acids: CASSLAPDYGYTF. DNA of the CDR3: TGTGCCAGCAGCTTAGCTCCCGACTATGGCTACACCTTC.

This clone was found many times. This chain connects TRBV9 to TRBJ2-5; 11 bases agree with TRBD2. Germline CDR1 reads SGDLS; CDR2 reads YYNGEE. The CDR3 extends over 15 amino acids. V trimming: 3 bases; J trimming: 7 bases; junction bases outside the gene matches: 8. CDR3 bases: TGTGCCAGCAGCGCCATAGCGGGGGGGCAGGGGACCCAGTACTTC. Its protein product is CASSAIAGGQGTQYF.

The chain couples TRBV18 to TRBJ1-2; D call uncertain. Germline CDR1 is KGHSH and CDR2 is LQKENI. CDR3 size: 14 residues. V was shortened by 2 bases and J by 5 bases, with 12 bases between the two germline ends. CDR3 bases: TGTGCCAGCTCACCAGACTTCGGGTCGTATGGCTACACCTTC. It is translated as CASSPDFGSYGYTF.

This chain uses TRBV29-1 with TRBJ2-5, with no clear D. V was cut by 6 bases and J by 4 bases, with 6 bases left in between. Looked up from germline, CDR1 is SQVTM and CDR2 is ANQGSEA. This CDR3 spans 10 amino acids. The CDR3 sequence is CSVLRETQYF. The CDR3 DNA reads TGCAGCGTCCTACGAGAGACCCAGTACTTC.

This chain links TRBV6-4 with TRBJ1-2, with D tentatively TRBD1 (5 bases). The germline V gene encodes CDR1 MRHNA and CDR2 SNTAGT. The CDR3 is made up of 14 amino acids. V was clipped by 5 bases and J by 5 bases, with 15 bases between them. CDR3 in amino acids: CASSRGGTGYGYTF. CDR3 coding DNA: TGTGCCAGCAGTCGTGGGGGGACCGGGTATGGCTACACCTTC.

This rearrangement joins TRBV6-5 to TRBJ2-6; TRBD1 might be the D (6 bases). The CDR3 length is 14 residues. CDR1 and CDR2 (germline): MNHEY, SVGAGI. Trimming took off 6 bases at V and 2 bases at J, with 8 bases between the two ends. As DNA, the CDR3 is TGTGCCAGCAGAGGACAGCCTGGGGCCAACGTCCTGACTTTC. Amino acid sequence: CASRGQPGANVLTF.

CDR3 protein: CASSYGRFTDTQYF. The CDR3 DNA sequence: TGTGCCAGCAGTTACGGTCGGTTCACAGATACGCAGTATTTT. The gene calls are TRBV6-5 and TRBJ2-3; D gene unclear. The CDR3 spans 14 residues. The germline gives CDR1 MNHEY, CDR2 SVGAGI. V was pared by 2 bases and J by 2 bases, with 8 bases between.

The CDR3 spells CASSENSGDQPQHF. The CDR3 DNA sequence: TGCGCCAGCAGTGAGAATTCCGGGGATCAGCCCCAGCATTTT. The V gene is TRBV10-2, the J gene TRBJ1-5; no definite D call. Germline loops: CDR1 WSHSY, CDR2 SAAADI. Trimming took 2 bases from V and 5 from J, leaving 10 bases between them. The CDR3 runs to 14 residues.

The J gene is TRBJ1-4, the V gene TRBV4-3; possible D gene TRBD1, 5 bases. This CDR3 has 12 amino acids. Germline V CDR1 and CDR2: LGHNA, YSLEER. V shed 6 bases and J shed 3 bases, with 5 bases lying between them. The CDR3 region has the DNA TGCGCCAGCAGGGGGCCTAATGAAAAACTGTTTTTT. It encodes CASRGPNEKLFF.

This clone was counted many times. The chain employs TRBV11-3 and TRBJ2-3; D is perhaps TRBD2 (6 bases). The CDR3 has 15 residues. Trimming shortened V by 5 bases and J by 4 bases, and 16 bases separated the two germline ends. The germline CDR1 and CDR2 sequences are SGHNT and YENEEA. Here the CDR3 reads CASSKTGLYADTQYF. Written as DNA, the CDR3 is TGTGCCAGCAGCAAAACGGGACTCTATGCAGATACGCAGTATTTT. The complete variable domain, with remaining parts taken from reference TRBV11-3 and TRBJ2-3, reads EAGVVQSPRYKIIEKKQPVAFWCNPISGHNTLYWYLQNLGQGPELLIRYENEEAVDDSQLPKDRFSAERLKGVDSTLKIQPAELGDSAVYLCASSKTGLYADTQYFGPGTRLTVL.

This clone occurred a few times. This chain connects TRBV18 to TRBJ1-2, with D maybe TRBD1 (6 bases). The CDR3 is 14 amino acids. Trimming stripped 2 bases from V and 7 bases from J, with 14 bases between. Germline assignment: CDR1 KGHSH and CDR2 LQKENI. CDR3 loop: CASSPSGQFFGYTF. In DNA, the CDR3 is TGTGCCAGCTCACCATCCGGACAGTTTTTTGGCTACACCTTC.

V usage is TRBV3-1 (or the pseudogene TRBV3-2) and J usage is TRBJ1-6; no definite D call. Germline assignment: CDR1 LGHDT and CDR2 YNNKEL (reference sequence). The CDR3 is made up of 14 amino acids. The V end lost 1 base, the J end lost 9 bases, and 10 bases lay between the germline ends. CDR3 coding DNA: TGTGCCAGCAGCCAAGCACACCCGCTTTCACCCCTCCACTTT. Protein sequence: CASSQAHPLSPLHF.

The rearrangement links TRBV10-3 to TRBJ2-4; D is perhaps TRBD2 (6 bases). The CDR3 is made up of 16 amino acids. V was trimmed by 6 bases and J by 0 bases, leaving 15 bases between them. The V gene's germline CDR1 is ENHRY and CDR2 SYGVKD. This chain's CDR3 is CAISSQEGLAKNIQYF. CDR3 in DNA: TGTGCCATCAGCTCCCAGGAGGGACTAGCCAAAAACATTCAGTACTTC.

The J gene is TRBJ2-1, the V gene TRBV9, with TRBD1 identical over 8 bases. V dropped 4 bases and J dropped 10; count of bases not matched to a gene: 10. The CDR3 loop spans 14 amino acids. Germline CDR1 reads SGDLS; CDR2 reads YYNGEE. CDR3 loop: CASSKIAGGREQFF. The CDR3 DNA follows: TGTGCCAGCAGCAAAATCGCAGGGGGCAGGGAGCAGTTCTTC. Looking up the rest from reference TRBV9 and TRBJ2-1 gives the full variable domain: DSGVTQTPKHLITATGQRVTLRCSPRSGDLSVYWYQQSLDQGLQFLIQYYNGEERAKGNILERFSAQQFPDLHSELNLSSLELGDSALYFCASSKIAGGREQFFGPGTRLTVL.

This clone came up once. The genes are TRBV7-2 and TRBJ1-2; D ambiguous. This CDR3 region has 14 residues. Germline assignment: CDR1 SGHTA and CDR2 FQGNSA. Trimming pared 5 bases from V and 0 bases from J, leaving 10 bases between. CDR3 DNA: TGTGCCAGCAGCCGGAACAGCCCTAACTATGGCTACACCTTC. Protein sequence: CASSRNSPNYGYTF. The entire variable domain, with the rest obtained from reference TRBV7-2 and TRBJ1-2, is as follows: GAGVSQSPSNKVTEKGKDVELRCDPISGHTALYWYRQSLGQGLEFLIYFQGNSAPDKSGLPSDRFSAERTGGSVSTLTIQRTQQEDSAVYLCASSRNSPNYGYTFGSGTRLTVV.